The entry that follows covers one T cell receptor beta chain sequence. At one boundary the junction diverges from the germline segment, which might be a read error. The table came from immunoSEQ multiplex PCR; TCRdb's copy has only in-frame clones and leaves some out. The top ten hold roughly 1.5% of the sample, which has about 180,000 clones, approximately 90% seen once. The sample belongs to a study of control samples from healthy donors and cancer patients. The CDR3 contains 14 residues. Germline assignment: CDR1 MNHNS and CDR2 SASEGT. The chain uses TRBV6-1 and TRBJ2-2; no definite D call. Sequenced material: blood. This clonotype was obtained from a man between 25 and 39 years old in good health. This chain's CDR3 is CASSEAPETGELFF. CDR3 coding DNA: TGTGCCAGCAGCGAAGCACCAGAGACCGGGGAGCTGTTTTTT.